This is a list of T cell receptor beta chains from one sample in a study of read filtering for tumor transcriptome and immune sequencing. TCRdb reanalysed the reads using MiXCR and keeps one entry per CDR3 protein. The sample carries some 41,000 distinct CDR3 sequences, 12% to 15% recorded once. The sample taken for sequencing was a population of CD138-negative cells sorted from bone marrow. The receptors come from a donor at least 40 years old with multiple myeloma. Each CDR3 is given with its conserved first and last residue. D genes are given only for firm matches. Clone size is shown for a subset of rows, as once, few, many or a class of expanded clone.

abundance,d_gene,v_gene,j_gene,CDR3aa,CDR3nt
many,-,TRBV4-1,TRBJ2-7,CASSQFQGGSYEQYF,TGCGCCAGCAGCCAATTTCAGGGGGGTTCCTACGAGCAGTACTTC
few,TRBD1,TRBV3-1,TRBJ2-5,CASGQGVTGGRETQYF,TGTGCCAGCGGCCAAGGAGTAACAGGGGGGCGTGAGACCCAGTACTTC
many,-,TRBV30,TRBJ2-7,CAWRRGGSGSEQYF,TGTGCCTGGAGGAGGGGGGGGAGTGGGTCCGAGCAGTACTTC
many,TRBD2,TRBV2,TRBJ2-1,CASRSSGRDPYNEQFF,TGTGCCAGCAGAAGTAGCGGGAGGGACCCCTACAATGAGCAGTTCTTC
many,TRBD2,TRBV20-1,TRBJ2-1,CSARGASGSLDQTF,TGCAGTGCGAGGGGGGCTAGCGGGTCCCTAGACCAAACCTTC
many,TRBD2,TRBV6-1,TRBJ2-2,CASKLAGGLPRGTGELFF,TGTGCCAGCAAACTAGCGGGAGGTTTACCAAGGGGGACCGGGGAGCTGTTTTTT
-,TRBD1,TRBV10-3,TRBJ2-7,CATLADRATYGQYF,TGTGCCACACTTGCGGACAGGGCCACCTACGGGCAGTACTTC
many,-,TRBV4-1,TRBJ2-3,CASSQLQGTPNKDTQYF,TGCGCCAGCAGCCAGCTACAGGGAACTCCGAACAAGGATACGCAGTATTTT
few,-,TRBV20-1,TRBJ1-5,CSARLRTDGPQHF,TGCAGTGCTAGGCTCAGGACCGACGGCCCCCAGCATTTT
many,TRBD2,TRBV3-1,TRBJ2-3,CASSPTSGSNTDTQYF,TGTGCCAGCAGCCCGACTAGCGGTTCTAACACAGATACGCAGTATTTT
few,-,TRBV7-8,TRBJ1-1,CAGGLGPNTEAFF,TGTGCCGGCGGCTTAGGTCCGAACACTGAAGCTTTCTTT
few,-,TRBV13,TRBJ2-7,CASSLRSRSEQYF,TGTGCCAGCAGCTTGCGGTCGAGGTCCGAGCAGTACTTC
medium-sized,TRBD2,TRBV7-3,TRBJ2-2,CASSPGTMNTGELFF,TGTGCCAGCAGCCCCGGGACTATGAACACCGGGGAGCTGTTTTTT
many,-,TRBV7-2,TRBJ2-7,CASSTGQPYEQYF,TGTGCCAGCAGCACGGGACAACCCTACGAGCAGTACTTC
many,-,TRBV6-6,TRBJ2-1,CASTWDTTYNEQFF,TGTGCCAGCACCTGGGACACCACCTACAATGAGCAGTTCTTC
-,-,TRBV19,TRBJ2-2,CASSIGLAYTGELFF,TGTGCCAGTAGTATTGGTCTAGCTTACACCGGGGAGCTGTTTTTT
many,-,TRBV27,TRBJ1-1,CASSRGGSTEAFF,TGTGCCAGCAGTAGAGGAGGTAGCACTGAAGCTTTCTTT
-,TRBD2,TRBV7-3,TRBJ2-1,CASGSRTSGRNYNERFF,TGTGCCAGCGGCTCGCGGACTAGCGGGAGGAACTACAATGAGCGGTTCTTC
many,-,TRBV28,TRBJ2-5,CASSLLGQNQETQYF,TGTGCCAGCAGTCTCCTCGGACAGAATCAAGAGACCCAGTACTTC
many,-,TRBV7-2,TRBJ2-3,CASSPPPGRDTQYF,TGTGCCAGCAGCCCCCCTCCAGGGAGGGATACGCAGTATTTT
many,-,TRBV27,TRBJ1-5,CASSEWGAARYSNQPQHF,TGTGCCAGCAGTGAGTGGGGGGCTGCCCGCTATAGCAATCAGCCCCAGCATTTT
many,-,TRBV29-1,TRBJ2-1,CTAAETYNEQFF,TGCACCGCGGCAGAGACTTACAATGAGCAGTTCTTC
many,TRBD1,TRBV30,TRBJ2-7,CAWTAGTGDEQYF,TGTGCCTGGACCGCGGGGACAGGGGACGAGCAGTACTTC
many,TRBD1,TRBV5-1,TRBJ1-1,CASSRTGTGRITEAFF,TGCGCCAGCAGCCGGACTGGGACAGGGAGGATCACTGAAGCTTTCTTT
many,-,TRBV5-6,TRBJ2-7,CASSPGLGEEQYF,TGTGCCAGCAGCCCAGGACTGGGGGAGGAGCAGTACTTC
many,-,TRBV4-3,TRBJ1-1,CASSQDMGANTEAFF,TGCGCCAGCAGCCAAGATATGGGGGCGAACACTGAAGCTTTCTTT
many,-,TRBV29-1,TRBJ2-1,CSVDDNYNEQFF,TGCAGCGTTGACGACAACTACAATGAGCAGTTCTTC
medium-sized,TRBD2,TRBV9,TRBJ2-1,CASSVATGSGRNYNEQFF,TGTGCCAGCAGCGTAGCTACGGGTAGCGGGAGAAACTACAATGAGCAGTTCTTC
few,-,TRBV11-2,TRBJ2-1,CASSPGGGGSKNEQFF,TGTGCCAGCAGCCCAGGGGGAGGCGGGAGTAAAAATGAGCAGTTCTTC
many,TRBD2,TRBV5-1,TRBJ2-7,CASSPTSGASYEQYF,TGCGCCAGCAGCCCGACTAGCGGCGCATCCTACGAGCAGTACTTC
-,-,TRBV2,TRBJ2-1,CASRKTGETYSEQFF,TGTGCCAGCAGGAAGACGGGGGAGACCTACAGTGAGCAGTTCTTC
many,TRBD2,TRBV9,TRBJ2-3,CASSVTSGSTDTQYF,TGTGCCAGCAGCGTGACTAGCGGGAGTACAGATACGCAGTATTTT
many,TRBD1,TRBV20-1,TRBJ2-7,CSASRTGRSYEQYF,TGCAGTGCTAGTCGGACAGGACGCTCCTACGAGCAGTACTTC
many,TRBD1,TRBV20-1,TRBJ1-4,CSAKTGVSNEKLFF,TGCAGTGCCAAGACAGGGGTTTCTAATGAAAAATTGTTTTTT
many,-,TRBV28,TRBJ2-2,CASTLQVGETGELFF,TGTGCCAGCACCCTACAAGTAGGGGAGACCGGGGAGCTGTTTTTT
-,-,TRBV2,TRBJ1-6,CASSGQNNSPLHF,TGTGCCAGCAGTGGCCAAAATAATTCACCCCTCCACTTT
few,TRBD1,TRBV12-5,TRBJ2-1,CASAVAGGFNEQFF,TGTGCTAGCGCTGTGGCAGGGGGTTTCAATGAGCAGTTCTTC
few,-,TRBV5-6,TRBJ2-1,CASSPGLSSSYNEQFF,TGTGCCAGCAGCCCGGGACTTTCGTCCTCCTACAATGAGCAGTTCTTC
-,TRBD2,TRBV7-3,TRBJ2-1,CASSFTSGHEQFF,TGTGCCAGCAGCTTCACTAGCGGGCATGAGCAGTTCTTC
-,TRBD2,TRBV7-2,TRBJ2-1,CASSPRTSGINEQFF,TGTGCCAGCAGCCCCCGGACTAGCGGAATCAATGAGCAGTTCTTC
many,TRBD2,TRBV3-1,TRBJ2-2,CASLGGKPGELFF,TGTGCCAGCTTGGGGGGGAAACCCGGGGAGCTGTTTTTT
-,TRBD2,TRBV6-1,TRBJ2-2,CASSVADRTSESIGELFF,TGTGCCAGCAGTGTAGCGGACAGGACTAGCGAGTCGATCGGGGAGCTGTTTTTT
many,-,TRBV7-9,TRBJ1-1,CASSWGSTEAFF,TGTGCCAGCAGCTGGGGGTCCACTGAAGCTTTCTTT
-,-,TRBV5-6,TRBJ2-5,CASSLASGQETQYF,TGTGCCAGCAGCTTGGCCAGCGGCCAAGAGACCCAGTACTTC
many,-,TRBV13,TRBJ2-1,CASSLGQLLRDEQFF,TGTGCCAGCAGCTTAGGACAGCTCCTAAGGGATGAGCAGTTCTTC
many,-,TRBV30,TRBJ2-1,CAWSVMRRRNEQFF,TGTGCCTGGAGTGTAATGCGCAGGAGAAATGAGCAGTTCTTC
-,-,TRBV29-1,TRBJ1-1,CSVNVLSDTEAFF,TGCAGCGTTAATGTCTTATCGGACACTGAAGCTTTCTTT
many,TRBD1,TRBV5-5,TRBJ1-6,CASSVRSQGDSPLHF,TGTGCCAGCAGCGTACGATCCCAGGGGGATTCACCCCTCCACTTT
many,TRBD1,TRBV30,TRBJ2-1,CAWSWDRGYNEQFF,TGTGCCTGGAGTTGGGACAGGGGGTACAATGAGCAGTTCTTC
many,-,TRBV20-1,TRBJ2-3,CSETSGPADTQYF,TGCAGTGAGACATCAGGCCCGGCAGATACGCAGTATTTT